These 18 T cell receptor beta chains share one sample of origin, sequenced in a study of vaccination effects on CD4 cells after COVID-19 (dated by TCRdb to between 2021 and 2022). The library was produced with the immunoSEQ multiplex PCR assay. TCRdb limited this immuneACCESS table to in-frame rearrangements with V and J called. A share of clones is missing; checked studies link under half to unresolved V genes, and the rest is unexplained. This sample holds 50,000 to 75,000 clones; around 80% were observed only once. The top ten clones comprise around 3.3% of the sample. After around 10 days of culture, CD4+ T cells were isolated with the EasySep CD4+ T cell isolation kit. The antigens these receptors bind are not known. Sequencing used CD4+ T cells from PBMCs cultured without peptide, obtained before COVID-19 vaccination. Receptors were obtained from a human donor who received a COVID-19 vaccine.

The genes are TRBV10-1 and TRBJ1-1, with D maybe TRBD1 (5 bases). The length of the CDR3 is 13 residues. Trimming cost V 6 bases and J 4 bases, with 12 bases left between them. CDR1 is WNHNN, CDR2 SYGVQD, per germline (reference sequence). CDR3 bases: TGCGCCAGCAGCAGGGATCTTGGCACTGAAGCTTTCTTT. Encoded protein: CASSRDLGTEAFF.

The CDR3 nucleotides read TGTGCCTGGAGTTCGACAGGGCTTTCACCCCTCCACTTT. Its protein product is CAWSSTGLSPLHF. J is TRBJ1-6 and V is TRBV30; 7 bases line up with TRBD1. Germline CDR1 and CDR2: GTSNPN and SVGIG (reference sequence). V gave up 2 bases and J gave up 9 bases; unmatched junction bases: 4. This CDR3 comprises 13 residues. Drawing the rest from reference TRBV30 and TRBJ1-6, the complete variable domain is SQTIHQWPATLVQPVGSPLSLECTVEGTSNPNLYWYRQAAGRGLQLLFYSVGIGQISSEVPQNLSASRPQDRQFILSSKKLLLSDSGFYLCAWSSTGLSPLHFGNGTRLTVT.

The chain carries TRBV5-1 and TRBJ2-3; TRBD2 matches at 8 bases. The CDR3 spans 16 residues. Germline V lookup: CDR1 SGHRS, CDR2 YFSETQ. V shed 2 bases, J shed 11 bases, and the junction held 16 bases outside the gene matches. The CDR3 spells CASSLVLGAGAKVQYF. The CDR3 DNA sequence: TGCGCCAGCAGCTTAGTTCTTGGAGCGGGGGCCAAGGTGCAGTATTTT.

The J gene is TRBJ2-7, the V gene TRBV27, with TRBD2 matching 7 bases. Germline V gene sequence: CDR1 MNHEY, CDR2 SMNVEV (reference sequence). After removal of 6 bases from V and 4 bases from J, the junction contained 6 bases not matched to a gene. The CDR3 spans 13 residues. CDR3 protein: CASSFTGGYEQYV. DNA for the CDR3: TGTGCCAGCAGCTTTACGGGGGGATACGAGCAGTACGTC.

The sample holds a few counts of this clone. The genes are TRBV24-1 and TRBJ1-2; D gene uncertain. CDR3 size: 11 residues. Looked up from germline, CDR1 is KGHDR and CDR2 is SFDVKD. Trimming stripped 9 bases from V and 8 bases from J, with 12 bases between. CDR3 amino acids: CATRNGWGYTF. In nucleotides, the CDR3 is TGTGCCACCCGAAACGGGTGGGGCTACACCTTC.

The chain employs TRBV15 and TRBJ2-4; 9 bases are a match to TRBD1. The germline V gene has CDR1 LNHNV and CDR2 YYDKDF (reference sequence). The V gene end was trimmed by 5 bases and the J gene end by 0 bases; junction bases not matched to a gene: 8. The CDR3 contains 17 residues. This CDR3 is CATSEDRGLLAKNIQYF. DNA of the CDR3: TGTGCCACCAGCGAGGACAGGGGTTTGCTAGCCAAAAACATTCAGTACTTC.

The CDR3 DNA reads TGCGCCAGCAGCTTCCCAGGAGATACGCAGTATTTT. It encodes CASSFPGDTQYF. The chain is built from TRBV5-1 and TRBJ2-3, with no clear D. This CDR3 has 12 residues. Germline loops: CDR1 SGHRS, CDR2 YFSETQ. V lost 2 bases and J 5 bases, leaving 6 bases between the germline ends.

The chain combines TRBV25-1 with TRBJ1-2; 7 positions match TRBD1. V lost 4 bases to trimming and J lost 4 bases; unmatched junction nucleotides: 0. The CDR3 is 12 residues long. Per germline, CDR1 MGHDK and CDR2 SYGVNS. This CDR3 is CASSAGGYGYTF. The CDR3 DNA sequence: TGTGCCAGCAGTGCAGGGGGCTATGGCTACACCTTC.

V and J are TRBV5-1 and TRBJ2-1; D uncertain. Trimming took 3 bases from V and 4 from J, leaving 14 bases between them. The length of the CDR3 is 15 residues. In germline, CDR1 is SGHRS, CDR2 YFSETQ. CDR3 loop: CASSSAPRDYNEQFF. In DNA, the CDR3 is TGCGCCAGCAGCTCTGCGCCAAGGGATTACAATGAGCAGTTCTTC.

V gene TRBV10-1 combines with J gene TRBJ2-3; perhaps D is TRBD1 or TRBD2 (6 bases each). V lost 1 base to trimming and J lost 5 bases, with 13 bases between them. The CDR3 has 15 amino acids. Germline-derived CDR1 and CDR2 are WNHNN and SYGVQD (reference sequence). CDR3 protein: CASSEFGGPGDTQYF. The CDR3 DNA follows: TGCGCCAGCAGTGAGTTTGGGGGGCCGGGAGATACGCAGTATTTT.

The genes are TRBV7-9 and TRBJ2-5; D is perhaps TRBD1 or TRBD2 (6 bases each). Germline V gene lookup returns CDR1 SEHNR and CDR2 FQNEAQ (reference sequence). Deletions cut 1 base from V and 3 bases from J, with 9 bases between. The CDR3 sequence is 14 residues long. In nucleotides, the CDR3 is TGTGCCAGCAGCTTAGAGGGGGGAAAAGAGACCCAGTACTTC. Its protein product is CASSLEGGKETQYF.

The J gene is TRBJ1-1, the V gene TRBV18, with D perhaps matching TRBD1 (6 bases). The V end lost 6 bases, the J end lost 0 bases, and 11 bases lay between the germline ends. CDR3 length: 14 amino acids. The germline V gene has CDR1 KGHSH and CDR2 LQKENI. CDR3 bases: TGTGCCAGCTCGCGACAGGCGGTGAACACTGAAGCTTTCTTT. As protein: CASSRQAVNTEAFF.

J is TRBJ2-3 and V is TRBV30; D is possibly TRBD1 or TRBD2 (5 bases each). Looked up from germline, CDR1 is GTSNPN and CDR2 is SVGIG (reference sequence). The CDR3 loop spans 14 amino acids. Trimming stripped 5 bases from V and 4 bases from J, with 16 bases between. The CDR3 DNA reads TGTGCCTGGGCCCGGGGCAGGACCTCAGATACGCAGTATTTT. Its protein product is CAWARGRTSDTQYF. Using reference TRBV30 and TRBJ2-3 for the parts outside the CDR3, the full variable domain is SQTIHQWPATLVQPVGSPLSLECTVEGTSNPNLYWYRQAAGRGLQLLFYSVGIGQISSEVPQNLSASRPQDRQFILSSKKLLLSDSGFYLCAWARGRTSDTQYFGPGTRLTVL.

This clone occurred once. The rearrangement links TRBV27 to TRBJ2-7, with 9 positions matching TRBD1. Unmatched junction bases numbered 8, after V lost 8 bases and J lost 0 bases. The CDR3 sequence is 15 residues long. Germline CDR1 and CDR2: MNHEY and SMNVEV (reference sequence). CDR3 DNA sequence: TGTGCCAGCCGGGACAGGGCAGATTTCTCCTACGAGCAGTACGTC. Its protein product is CASRDRADFSYEQYV.

This rearrangement joins TRBV5-6 to TRBJ1-5, with no clear D. V was pared by 1 base and J by 5 bases, with 13 bases between. CDR1 is SGHDT and CDR2 is YYEEEE in the germline V gene. This CDR3 spans 15 amino acids. Written as DNA, the CDR3 is TGTGCCAGCAGCTTGCTACGGGATGGAGATCAGCCCCAGCATTTT. Protein: CASSLLRDGDQPQHF.

The chain couples TRBV29-1 to TRBJ1-3, with 8 nucleotides matching TRBD1. The germline CDR1 and CDR2 sequences are SQVTM and ANQGSEA. The CDR3 is made up of 16 amino acids. Losses at the gene ends were 5 bases for V and 0 bases for J; bases not matched to a gene: 9. The CDR3 sequence: CSVTQGALNSGNTIYF. The CDR3 DNA reads TGCAGCGTTACCCAGGGGGCGCTTAACTCTGGAAACACCATATATTTT.

The chain links TRBV18 to TRBJ1-5; D is unclear. V lost 2 bases and J 7 bases, leaving 15 bases between the germline ends. The CDR3 is 15 amino acids. Per germline, CDR1 KGHSH and CDR2 LQKENI. CDR3 loop: CASSPMGPQLQPQHF. For the CDR3, the DNA is TGTGCCAGCTCACCAATGGGCCCACAATTACAGCCCCAGCATTTT.

The gene calls are TRBV6-6 and TRBJ2-5; maybe TRBD2 (5 bases). The CDR3 consists of 13 residues. V was trimmed by 10 bases and J by 5 bases, leaving 17 bases between them. Germline CDR1 MNHNY, CDR2 SVGAGI (reference sequence). CDR3 DNA sequence: TGTGCCAATACCGAGGGAGAAGCCGAGACCCAGTACTTC. Protein: CANTEGEAETQYF.